This T cell receptor (beta chain) was found in a study of CD8+ T cells in alopecia areata. General observations from the study: Scalp sequencing captures resident alphabeta T cells of normal skin too. The study found higher clonality in lesional than normal scalp, especially in alopecia totalis/universalis.

Extracted RNA was reverse transcribed, and the resulting cDNA served as sequencing template. Data came from immunoSEQ multiplex PCR; TCRdb stores just in-frame clones and leaves some out. The table has fewer than 40,000 clones, 45% to 65% seen once. For roughly 5 patients, CD4+ cells were sorted into CD25+CD127- cells. In alopecia areata patients, both lesional scalp punch biopsies and peripheral blood were collected. The CDR3 is 13 residues long. Looked up from germline, CDR1 is MNHEY and CDR2 is SVGAGI. V lost 0 bases to trimming and J lost 8 bases, with 8 bases between them. About this clone itself: What it binds is not known.

The sequence was collected from a human donor with alopecia areata. The sample taken for sequencing was CD4+ Tregs sorted from blood. The V call is TRBV6-5, the J call TRBJ2-1; D is perhaps TRBD1 (5 bases). The DNA of the CDR3 is TGTGCCAGCAGTTACTCCAGGGTCTATGAGCAGTTCTTC. This sequence encodes CASSYSRVYEQFF.